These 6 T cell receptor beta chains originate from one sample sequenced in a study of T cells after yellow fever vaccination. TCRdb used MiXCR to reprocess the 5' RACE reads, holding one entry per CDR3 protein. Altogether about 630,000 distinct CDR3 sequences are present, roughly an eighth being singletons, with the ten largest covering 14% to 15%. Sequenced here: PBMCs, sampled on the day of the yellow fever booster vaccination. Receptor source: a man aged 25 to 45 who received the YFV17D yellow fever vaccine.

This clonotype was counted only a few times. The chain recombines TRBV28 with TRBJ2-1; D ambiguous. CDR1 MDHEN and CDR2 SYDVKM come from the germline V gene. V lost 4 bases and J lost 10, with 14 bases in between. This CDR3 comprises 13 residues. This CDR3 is CASSSPSSGEQFF. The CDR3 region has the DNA TGTGCCAGCAGTTCGCCCTCATCCGGGGAGCAGTTCTTC.

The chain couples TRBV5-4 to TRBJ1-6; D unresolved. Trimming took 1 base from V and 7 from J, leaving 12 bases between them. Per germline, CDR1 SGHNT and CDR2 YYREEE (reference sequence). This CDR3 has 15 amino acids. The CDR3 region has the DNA TGTGCCAGCAGCTTGTCGAGGGTTGGGAATTCACCCCTCCACTTT. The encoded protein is CASSLSRVGNSPLHF.

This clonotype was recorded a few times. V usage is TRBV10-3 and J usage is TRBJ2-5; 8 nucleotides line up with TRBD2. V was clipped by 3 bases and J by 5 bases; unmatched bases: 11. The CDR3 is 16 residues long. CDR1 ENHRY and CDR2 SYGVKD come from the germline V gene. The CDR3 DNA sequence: TGTGCCATCAGTGATGGAGCGGGAGAGGATCGGGAGACCCAGTACTTC. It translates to CAISDGAGEDRETQYF.

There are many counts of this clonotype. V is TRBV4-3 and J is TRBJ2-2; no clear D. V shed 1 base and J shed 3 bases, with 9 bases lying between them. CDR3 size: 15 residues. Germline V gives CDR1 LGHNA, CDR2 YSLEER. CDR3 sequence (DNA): TGCGCCAGCAGCCAAGTTGGTCTAGACACCGGGGAGCTGTTTTTT. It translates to CASSQVGLDTGELFF.

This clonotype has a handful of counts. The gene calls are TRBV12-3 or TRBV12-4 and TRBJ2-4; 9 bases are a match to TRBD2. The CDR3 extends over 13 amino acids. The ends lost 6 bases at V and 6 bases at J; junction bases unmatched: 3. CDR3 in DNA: TGTGCCAGCAGCCTAGCGGGACTAAACATTCAGTACTTC. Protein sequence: CASSLAGLNIQYF.

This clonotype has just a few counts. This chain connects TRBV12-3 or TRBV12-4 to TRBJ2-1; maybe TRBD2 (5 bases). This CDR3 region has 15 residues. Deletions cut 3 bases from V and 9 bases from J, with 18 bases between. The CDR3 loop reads CASSFGMPSGGEQFF. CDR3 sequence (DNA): TGTGCCAGCAGTTTCGGCATGCCCTCTGGAGGTGAGCAGTTCTTC.